This T cell receptor beta chain was captured in a study of OX40 agonist ivuxolimab in advanced cancers. Study summary: Past anti-PD-1, anti-PD-L1 or anti-CTLA-4 therapy was accepted, and 30% to 45% had received some.

For this clone: Its cognate antigen is unknown.

Study results and caveats: Average numbers of expanded clones were greater in CD8+ T cells than in CD4+.

Using immunoSEQ multiplex PCR, the repertoire was profiled, and TCRdb retains in-frame clones only, with some absent. The sample contains just over 90,000 clones, around nine tenths of which appear only once. Sequenced material: CD4+ or CD8+ T cells sorted from blood, taken in a trial of the OX40 agonist ivuxolimab. The sequence derives from an adult with an advanced solid tumor such as melanoma, head and neck, liver or kidney cancer.

The CDR3 sequence: CASSGRDRGETQYF. As DNA, the CDR3 is TGTGCCAGCAGCGGACGGGACAGGGGCGAGACCCAGTACTTC. The V call is TRBV5-4, the J call TRBJ2-5; the match to TRBD1 covers 10 bases. V was pared by 4 bases and J by 5 bases, with 5 bases of the junction left unmatched. This CDR3 spans 14 amino acids. Germline assignment: CDR1 SGHNT and CDR2 YYREEE (reference sequence).